Below, 10 T cell receptor beta chains from the same sample are listed, as sequenced in a study of shared clonotypes between healthy human individuals. Measured with immunoSEQ multiplex PCR; TCRdb has only the in-frame clones, and not every one. This sample carries about 490,000 clones, 76% of them seen once, and the ten largest clones take 13%. Sequenced sample: PBMCs. The receptor set was obtained from a woman in her 40s in good health. Some clones in this sample may be carry-over from other donors' samples.

CDR3: CASSQPGAGNKQFF. CDR3 nucleotides: TGTGCCAGCAGCCAGCCGGGGGCGGGAAACAAGCAGTTCTTC. This chain uses TRBV14 with TRBJ2-1; tentatively, D is TRBD1 or TRBD2 (6 bases each). In germline, CDR1 is SGHDN, CDR2 FVKESK. V was clipped by 3 bases and J by 11 bases, with 17 bases between them. The CDR3 totals 14 residues.

The gene calls are TRBV5-8 and TRBJ1-1; D is undetermined. CDR1 SGHTS and CDR2 YDEGEE come from the germline V gene. CDR3 length equals 9 residues. The ends were cut back, 1 base at V and 12 bases at J, with 4 bases in the middle. CDR3 residues: CASSLWSFF. CDR3 bases: TGTGCCAGCAGCTTGTGGTCTTTCTTT.

J is TRBJ2-2 and V is TRBV5-4, with 8 bases fitting TRBD2. The germline gives CDR1 SGHNT, CDR2 YYREEE (reference sequence). Trimming at V came to 3 bases and at J to 5 bases, leaving 9 bases not matched to a gene. The CDR3 length is 16 residues. CDR3 protein: CASSSLGSGKTGELFF. CDR3 nucleotide sequence: TGTGCCAGCAGCTCCTTAGGTAGCGGGAAAACCGGGGAGCTGTTTTTT.

There are many counts of this clone. This chain uses TRBV25-1 with TRBJ2-1, with a possible D match to TRBD2 (5 bases). Trimming took 8 bases from V and 0 from J, leaving 17 bases between them. Germline CDR1 MGHDK, CDR2 SYGVNS. The CDR3 length is 16 residues. CDR3 sequence: CASRASGAASYNEQFF. CDR3 sequence (DNA): TGTGCCAGCCGAGCCAGCGGAGCGGCCTCCTACAATGAGCAGTTCTTC.

The CDR3 nucleotides are TGTGCCAGCAGCTCCCGACAGGGGTCTAATGAAAAACTGTTTTTT. Encoded protein: CASSSRQGSNEKLFF. The chain recombines TRBV9 with TRBJ1-4; 8 nucleotides match TRBD1. This CDR3 region has 15 residues. Trimming at V came to 4 bases and at J to 3 bases, leaving 5 bases not matched to a gene. CDR1 SGDLS and CDR2 YYNGEE come from the germline V gene.

The chain employs TRBV11-3 and TRBJ2-1; 13 bases line up with TRBD2. This CDR3 spans 17 amino acids. The V and J ends lost 8 bases and 2 bases, in that order; junction bases with no gene match: 9. Germline V gene data show CDR1 as SGHNT and CDR2 as YENEEA. The CDR3 region is CASGTSGIRGPYNEQFF. CDR3 in DNA: TGTGCCAGCGGGACTAGCGGGATTCGAGGCCCCTACAATGAGCAGTTCTTC. Filled out from reference TRBV11-3 and TRBJ2-1, the complete variable domain reads EAGVVQSPRYKIIEKKQPVAFWCNPISGHNTLYWYLQNLGQGPELLIRYENEEAVDDSQLPKDRFSAERLKGVDSTLKIQPAELGDSAVYLCASGTSGIRGPYNEQFFGPGTRLTVL.

The V and J genes are TRBV5-8 and TRBJ1-5, with 7 bases that match TRBD1. V lost 3 bases to trimming and J lost 0 bases; unmatched junction nucleotides: 3. The CDR3 extends over 15 amino acids. The germline gives CDR1 SGHTS, CDR2 YDEGEE. The CDR3 here is CASSSGDSSNQPQHF. The CDR3 nucleotides are TGTGCCAGCAGCTCCGGGGACAGTAGCAATCAGCCCCAGCATTTT.

This clone was recorded once. The genes are TRBV18 and TRBJ2-5; perhaps TRBD1 as D (5 bases). V lost 7 bases and J 5 bases, leaving 14 bases between the germline ends. The germline gives CDR1 KGHSH, CDR2 LQKENI. The CDR3 extends over 13 amino acids. In DNA, the CDR3 is TGTGCCAGCTGCAGGGCACACGGGGAGACCCAGTACTTC. Protein: CASCRAHGETQYF.

J is TRBJ2-2 and V is TRBV5-4, with TRBD2 matching over 13 bases. V shed 4 bases, J shed 5 bases, and the junction held 8 bases outside the gene matches. Per germline, CDR1 SGHNT and CDR2 YYREEE (reference sequence). The CDR3 length is 17 residues. CDR3 residues: CASSKGGLAGATGELFF. DNA of the CDR3: TGTGCCAGCAGCAAAGGCGGACTAGCGGGAGCAACCGGGGAGCTGTTTTTT.

The genes are TRBV6-6 and TRBJ1-5, with a tentative D call TRBD1 (5 bases). V was pared by 4 bases and J by 5 bases, with 12 bases between. The CDR3 runs 14 residues. Germline CDR1 is MNHNY and CDR2 is SVGAGI (reference sequence). CDR3 DNA sequence: TGTGCCAGCAGTTCCCGGAGGGACTATCAGCCCCAGCATTTT. Translating gives CASSSRRDYQPQHF.